The clone carrying this TCR beta chain occurred once. This entry comes from a study of blood T cell repertoires in COVID-19. The CDR3 is 13 residues long. Trimming shortened V by 3 bases and J by 5 bases, and 13 bases separated the two germline ends. Germline lookup yields CDR1 DFQATT and CDR2 SNEGSKA (reference sequence). This table comes from immunoSEQ multiplex PCR, and its TCRdb copy is limited to in-frame clones, with some not included. This table holds about 70,000 clones, approximately 83% found once. Sample: peripheral blood. V and J are TRBV20-1 and TRBJ2-5, with D perhaps TRBD2 (5 bases). The receptor was derived from a man of 80 years or more with acute or convalescent COVID-19. CDR3 residues: CSASVPSMETQYF. The CDR3, as DNA: TGCAGTGCTAGTGTTCCTAGCATGGAGACCCAGTACTTC.